A selection of T cell receptor beta chains follows, all from one sample in a study of T cells in Graves' hyperthyroidism and ophthalmopathy. MiXCR, applied by TCRdb to the multiplex PCR reads, yields one record per CDR3 protein. The sample has about 290,000 distinct CDR3 sequences, over 15% seen once. The sequenced sample was blood. The receptors shown here come from a woman aged 55-70 years with Graves' ophthalmopathy. Each CDR3 is given with its conserved first and last residue. A D gene is named only where the DNA matches it firmly. A row's size may be missing; if present it is once, few, many or a size class.

cdr3_aa	cdr3_nt	v_call	j_call	clone_size	d_call
CASSLGAANSPLHF	TGTGCCAGCAGTCTTGGGGCAGCAAATTCACCCCTCCACTTT	TRBV7-2	TRBJ1-6	many	NA
CSARGSGGDRYYEQYF	TGCAGTGCTAGAGGTAGCGGAGGGGACCGGTACTACGAGCAGTACTTC	TRBV20-1	TRBJ2-7	NA	NA
CASSLGRIITDTQYF	TGCGCCAGCAGCTTGGGCAGGATCATCACAGATACGCAGTATTTT	TRBV5-1	TRBJ2-3	once	NA
CASSQTGTSEAYEQYF	TGTGCCAGCAGCCAAACCGGGACTAGCGAAGCCTACGAGCAGTACTTC	TRBV3-1	TRBJ2-7	NA	TRBD2
CSVGEGKGTEAFF	TGCAGCGTTGGGGAGGGGAAGGGCACTGAAGCTTTCTTT	TRBV29-1	TRBJ1-1	few	NA
CATTTGGSSYEQYF	TGTGCCACTACGACAGGGGGGAGCTCCTACGAGCAGTACTTC	TRBV28	TRBJ2-7	many	TRBD1
CASSWAGDGNQPQHF	TGTGCCAGCAGTTGGGCGGGTGATGGCAATCAGCCCCAGCATTTT	TRBV6-1	TRBJ1-5	many	NA
CASSLVPSGSGEQFF	TGTGCCAGCAGCTTAGTACCTAGCGGGAGTGGTGAGCAGTTCTTC	TRBV11-3	TRBJ2-1	few	TRBD2
CASRHLREGVSSYNEQFF	TGTGCCAGCAGACACCTCCGGGAGGGGGTAAGCTCCTACAATGAGCAGTTCTTC	TRBV3-1	TRBJ2-1	few	TRBD2
CASSRTGTGGGETQYF	TGCGCCAGCAGCCGTACCGGGACAGGGGGCGGTGAGACCCAGTACTTC	TRBV5-1	TRBJ2-5	NA	TRBD1
CSVGTGTGDYQPQHF	TGCAGCGTTGGAACCGGGACAGGTGATTATCAGCCCCAGCATTTT	TRBV29-1	TRBJ1-5	NA	TRBD1
CASSLAHRGDTEAFF	TGTGCCAGCAGCTTAGCGCACAGGGGGGACACTGAAGCTTTCTTT	TRBV7-6	TRBJ1-1	NA	TRBD1
CASRENLGLASFGELFF	TGTGCCAGCAGAGAAAACTTGGGACTAGCAAGCTTCGGGGAGCTGTTTTTT	TRBV6-1	TRBJ2-2	NA	TRBD2
CASSLSGTGVGEQFF	TGTGCCAGCAGCTTATCCGGGACAGGGGTCGGAGAGCAGTTCTTC	TRBV7-2	TRBJ2-1	many	TRBD1
CASSYSGHLLQGGEQFF	TGTGCCAGCAGTTACTCGGGCCATTTGTTGCAGGGAGGTGAGCAGTTCTTC	TRBV6-5	TRBJ2-1	NA	NA
CASSFGGQADTQYF	TGCGCCAGCAGCTTCGGGGGACAGGCAGATACGCAGTATTTT	TRBV5-1	TRBJ2-3	many	TRBD1